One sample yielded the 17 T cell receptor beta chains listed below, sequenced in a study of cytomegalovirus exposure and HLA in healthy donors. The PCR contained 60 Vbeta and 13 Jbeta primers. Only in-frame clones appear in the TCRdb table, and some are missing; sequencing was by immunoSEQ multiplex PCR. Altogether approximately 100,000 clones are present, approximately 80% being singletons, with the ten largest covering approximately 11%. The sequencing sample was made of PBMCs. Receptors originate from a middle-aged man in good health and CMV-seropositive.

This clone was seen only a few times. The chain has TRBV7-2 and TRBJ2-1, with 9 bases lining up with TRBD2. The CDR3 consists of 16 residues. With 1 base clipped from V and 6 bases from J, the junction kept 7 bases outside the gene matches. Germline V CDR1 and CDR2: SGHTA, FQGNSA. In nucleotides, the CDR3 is TGTGCCAGCAGCTTAGGCCTAGCGGGGTGGGGCAATGAGCAGTTCTTC. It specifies CASSLGLAGWGNEQFF.

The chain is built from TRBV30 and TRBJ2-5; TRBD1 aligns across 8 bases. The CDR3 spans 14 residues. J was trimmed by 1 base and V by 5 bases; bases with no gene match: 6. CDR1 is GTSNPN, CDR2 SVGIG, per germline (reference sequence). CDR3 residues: CAWSKTGAQETQYF. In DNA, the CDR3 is TGTGCCTGGTCTAAGACAGGGGCCCAAGAGACCCAGTACTTC.

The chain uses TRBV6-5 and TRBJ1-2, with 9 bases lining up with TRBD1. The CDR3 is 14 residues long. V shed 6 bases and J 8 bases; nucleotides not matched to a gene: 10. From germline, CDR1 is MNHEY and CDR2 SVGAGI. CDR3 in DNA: TGTGCCAGCAGCGCACCGGGACAGGGTCGGGGCTACACCTTC. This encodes CASSAPGQGRGYTF.

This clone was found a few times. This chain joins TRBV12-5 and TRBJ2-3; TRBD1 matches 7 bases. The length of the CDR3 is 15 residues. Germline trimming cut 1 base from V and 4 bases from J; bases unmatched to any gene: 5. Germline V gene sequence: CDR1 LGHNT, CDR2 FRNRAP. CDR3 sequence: CASGLGQGVSDTQYF. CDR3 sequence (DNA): TGTGCTAGTGGTTTGGGACAGGGTGTGTCAGATACGCAGTATTTT.

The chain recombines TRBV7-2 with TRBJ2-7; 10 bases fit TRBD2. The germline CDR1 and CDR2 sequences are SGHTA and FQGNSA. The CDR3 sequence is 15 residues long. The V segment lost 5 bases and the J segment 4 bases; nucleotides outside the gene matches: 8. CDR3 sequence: CASSLRPSGGYEQYF. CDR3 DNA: TGTGCCAGCAGCCTGAGACCTAGCGGGGGTTACGAGCAGTACTTC.

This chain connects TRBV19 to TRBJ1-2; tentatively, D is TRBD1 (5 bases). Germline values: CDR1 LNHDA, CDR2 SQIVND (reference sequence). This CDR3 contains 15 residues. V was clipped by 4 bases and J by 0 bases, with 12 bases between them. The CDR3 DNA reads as TGTGCCAGTAGTAGCGGGGCGGGGGCTAACTATGGCTACACCTTC. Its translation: CASSSGAGANYGYTF. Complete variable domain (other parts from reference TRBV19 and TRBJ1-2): DGGITQSPKYLFRKEGQNVTLSCEQNLNHDAMYWYRQDPGQGLRLIYYSQIVNDFQKGDIAEGYSVSREKKESFPLTVTSAQKNPTAFYLCASSSGAGANYGYTFGSGTRLTVV.

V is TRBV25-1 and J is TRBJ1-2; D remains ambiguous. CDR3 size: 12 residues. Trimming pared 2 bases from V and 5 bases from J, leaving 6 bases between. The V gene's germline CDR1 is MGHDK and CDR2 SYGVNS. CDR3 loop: CASSEGGYGYTF. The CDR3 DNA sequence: TGTGCCAGCAGTGAAGGCGGATATGGCTACACCTTC.

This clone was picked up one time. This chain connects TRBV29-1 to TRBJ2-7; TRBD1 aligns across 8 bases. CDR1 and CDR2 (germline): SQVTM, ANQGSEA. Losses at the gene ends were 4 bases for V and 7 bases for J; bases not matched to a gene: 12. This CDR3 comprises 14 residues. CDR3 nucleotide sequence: TGCAGCGTTGTGACCTTGACAGGGGCTAATGAGCAGTACTTC. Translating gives CSVVTLTGANEQYF.

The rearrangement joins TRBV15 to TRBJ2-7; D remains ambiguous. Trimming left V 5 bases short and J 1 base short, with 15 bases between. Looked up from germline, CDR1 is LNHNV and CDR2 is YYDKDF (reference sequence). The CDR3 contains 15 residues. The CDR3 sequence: CATSSRGLTSYEQYF. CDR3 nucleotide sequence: TGTGCCACCAGCTCCCGCGGCCTTACATCCTACGAGCAGTACTTC.

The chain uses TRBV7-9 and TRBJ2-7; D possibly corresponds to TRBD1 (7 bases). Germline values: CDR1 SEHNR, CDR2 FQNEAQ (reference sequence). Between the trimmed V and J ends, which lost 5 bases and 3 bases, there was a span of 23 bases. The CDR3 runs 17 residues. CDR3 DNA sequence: TGTGCCAGCAGCCCCTCCTCTACTAGACAGGGAGGCTACGAGCAGTACTTC. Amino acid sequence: CASSPSSTRQGGYEQYF.

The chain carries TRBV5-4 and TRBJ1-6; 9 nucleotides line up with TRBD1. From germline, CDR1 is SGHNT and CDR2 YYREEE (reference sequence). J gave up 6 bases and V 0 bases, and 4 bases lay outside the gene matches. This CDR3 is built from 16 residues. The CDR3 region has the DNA TGTGCCAGCAGCTTGGATCCACAGGGGGCTAATTCACCCCTCCACTTT. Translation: CASSLDPQGANSPLHF.

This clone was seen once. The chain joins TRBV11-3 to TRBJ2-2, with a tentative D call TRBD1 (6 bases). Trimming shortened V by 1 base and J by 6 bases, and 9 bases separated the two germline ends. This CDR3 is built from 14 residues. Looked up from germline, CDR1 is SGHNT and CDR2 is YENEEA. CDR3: CASSLGTAAGELFF. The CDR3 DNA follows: TGTGCCAGCAGCTTAGGGACAGCGGCCGGGGAGCTGTTTTTT. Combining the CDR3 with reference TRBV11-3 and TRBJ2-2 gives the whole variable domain EAGVVQSPRYKIIEKKQPVAFWCNPISGHNTLYWYLQNLGQGPELLIRYENEEAVDDSQLPKDRFSAERLKGVDSTLKIQPAELGDSAVYLCASSLGTAAGELFFGEGSRLTVL.

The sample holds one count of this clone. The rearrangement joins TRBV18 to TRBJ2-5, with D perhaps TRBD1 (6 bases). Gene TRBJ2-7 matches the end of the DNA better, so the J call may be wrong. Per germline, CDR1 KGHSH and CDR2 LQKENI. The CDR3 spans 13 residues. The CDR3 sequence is CASSRQELYEQYF. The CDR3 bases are TGTGCCAGCTCACGACAGGAGTTGTACGAGCAGTACTTC.

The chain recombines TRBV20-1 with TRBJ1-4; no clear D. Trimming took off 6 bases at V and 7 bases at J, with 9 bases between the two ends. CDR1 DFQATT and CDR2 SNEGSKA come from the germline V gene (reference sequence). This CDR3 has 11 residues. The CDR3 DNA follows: TGCAGTGCCCGGGATGTTGAAAAACTGTTTTTT. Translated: CSARDVEKLFF.

CDR3 nucleotide sequence: TGCGCCAGCGGAAAACGGGGGGGCAATGAGCAGTTCTTC. It yields the protein CASGKRGGNEQFF. V is TRBV4-1 and J is TRBJ2-1; 8 nucleotides align to TRBD2. Unmatched junction bases numbered 6, after V lost 8 bases and J lost 6 bases. Germline assignment: CDR1 MGHRA and CDR2 YSYEKL. This CDR3 has 13 residues.

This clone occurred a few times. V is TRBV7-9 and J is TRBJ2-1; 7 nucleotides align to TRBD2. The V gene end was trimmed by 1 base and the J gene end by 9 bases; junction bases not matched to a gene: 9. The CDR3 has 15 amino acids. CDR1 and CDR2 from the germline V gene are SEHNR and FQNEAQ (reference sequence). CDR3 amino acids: CASSLGSTAGVEQFF. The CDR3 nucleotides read TGTGCCAGCAGCTTAGGGTCAACCGCGGGGGTTGAGCAGTTCTTC.

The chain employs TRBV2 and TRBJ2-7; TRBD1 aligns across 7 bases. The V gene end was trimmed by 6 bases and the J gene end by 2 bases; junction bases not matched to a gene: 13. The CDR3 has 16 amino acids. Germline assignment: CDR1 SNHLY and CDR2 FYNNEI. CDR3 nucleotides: TGTGCCAGCAGGCCTCTCGACAGGGACGGAACCTACGAGCAGTACTTC. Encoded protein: CASRPLDRDGTYEQYF.